These T cell receptor beta chains were read from a single sample in a study of T cell changes during pregnancy in multiple sclerosis. The assay was immunoSEQ multiplex PCR, and TCRdb's table has in-frame clones only and misses some. The sample carries under 45,000 clones, more than 85% recorded once. The source material was CD4+ T cells from peripheral blood mononuclear cells, sampled in the third trimester of pregnancy. Source of these receptors: a female donor with multiple sclerosis, enrolled in a pregnancy study. Each CDR3 is given with its conserved first and last residue. Each record gives: clone size, D gene, V gene, J gene, CDR3 DNA, CDR3 protein. The D gene is left open where the match is weak. Clone size is stated in some rows and not others, as once, few, many or a class when expanded.

clone_size: .; d_call: .; v_call: TRBV28; j_call: TRBJ2-5; cdr3_nt: TGTGCCAGCAGGTCAACTAGTCCGGAGACCCAGTACTTC; cdr3_aa: CASRSTSPETQYF
clone_size: .; d_call: .; v_call: TRBV5-1; j_call: TRBJ2-5; cdr3_nt: TGCGCCAGCAGCTTGGCAGGGGCGCGTTTAGAGACCCAGTACTTC; cdr3_aa: CASSLAGARLETQYF
clone_size: .; d_call: TRBD1; v_call: TRBV4-3; j_call: TRBJ2-7; cdr3_nt: TGCGCCAGCAGCCAACAAGGGACAGGGGTACACGAGCAGTACTTC; cdr3_aa: CASSQQGTGVHEQYF
clone_size: .; d_call: .; v_call: TRBV28; j_call: TRBJ1-3; cdr3_nt: TGTGCCAGCTCCTTAAGTTCCGGAGGCTCTGGAAACACCATATATTTT; cdr3_aa: CASSLSSGGSGNTIYF
clone_size: .; d_call: .; v_call: TRBV30; j_call: TRBJ2-2; cdr3_nt: TGTGCCTGGAGGAGCTGGAACACCGGGGAGCTGTTTTTT; cdr3_aa: CAWRSWNTGELFF
clone_size: once; d_call: .; v_call: TRBV28; j_call: TRBJ1-1; cdr3_nt: TGTGCCAGCAGCTCCCATCAGGATTACACTGAAGCTTTCTTT; cdr3_aa: CASSSHQDYTEAFF
clone_size: .; d_call: .; v_call: TRBV7-2; j_call: TRBJ1-6; cdr3_nt: TGTGCCAGCAGCTTCTCAGCCTATAATTCACCCCTCCACTTT; cdr3_aa: CASSFSAYNSPLHF
clone_size: once; d_call: TRBD2; v_call: TRBV10-3; j_call: TRBJ2-7; cdr3_nt: TGTGCCATCAGCCCGACTAGCGGGGCCTACGAGCAGTACTTC; cdr3_aa: CAISPTSGAYEQYF
clone_size: .; d_call: TRBD1; v_call: TRBV7-9; j_call: TRBJ1-1; cdr3_nt: TGTGCCAGCAGCTCCGGACAGGGGAGAACTGAAGCTTTCTTT; cdr3_aa: CASSSGQGRTEAFF
clone_size: .; d_call: TRBD1; v_call: TRBV7-3; j_call: TRBJ1-1; cdr3_nt: TGTGCCAGCAGCCCTGGACAGGGTAACACTGAAGCTTTCTTT; cdr3_aa: CASSPGQGNTEAFF
clone_size: .; d_call: .; v_call: TRBV29-1; j_call: TRBJ2-1; cdr3_nt: TGCAGCGTTCGACAGTCCAGCTCCTACAATGAGCAGTTCTTC; cdr3_aa: CSVRQSSSYNEQFF
clone_size: .; d_call: TRBD1; v_call: TRBV5-4; j_call: TRBJ2-1; cdr3_nt: TGTGCCAGCAGCTTGTCGGTTGGGACAGGGGACAATGAGCAGTTCTTC; cdr3_aa: CASSLSVGTGDNEQFF
clone_size: few; d_call: .; v_call: TRBV7-8; j_call: TRBJ1-3; cdr3_nt: TGTGCCAGCAGCTTAGTCCGGGGCTCTGGAAACACCATATATTTT; cdr3_aa: CASSLVRGSGNTIYF
clone_size: .; d_call: .; v_call: TRBV29-1; j_call: TRBJ1-1; cdr3_nt: TGCAGCGTTGAATCTAGGGGCCTAAGCACTGAAGCTTTCTTT; cdr3_aa: CSVESRGLSTEAFF
clone_size: .; d_call: .; v_call: TRBV5-1; j_call: TRBJ1-1; cdr3_nt: TGCGCCAGCAGCTTGGGGGTGGGGGCAAGTATGGTGAACACTGAAGCTTTCTTT; cdr3_aa: CASSLGVGASMVNTEAFF
clone_size: once; d_call: .; v_call: TRBV19; j_call: TRBJ1-3; cdr3_nt: TGTGCCAGTAGTGCAGGGTCTGGAGGAAACACCATATATTTT; cdr3_aa: CASSAGSGGNTIYF
clone_size: .; d_call: .; v_call: TRBV7-8; j_call: TRBJ1-1; cdr3_nt: TGTGCCAGCAGCACTACCCGGGACACGGGATTAAAGGCTGAAGCTTTCTTT; cdr3_aa: CASSTTRDTGLKAEAFF
clone_size: .; d_call: .; v_call: TRBV30; j_call: TRBJ1-3; cdr3_nt: TGTGCCTGGAGTGTGGGGGCGGGAAACACCATATATTTT; cdr3_aa: CAWSVGAGNTIYF
clone_size: .; d_call: TRBD2; v_call: TRBV28; j_call: TRBJ2-3; cdr3_nt: TGTGCCAGCAGTTTGCAAGGACTAGCCACAGATACGCAGTATTTT; cdr3_aa: CASSLQGLATDTQYF
clone_size: once; d_call: TRBD1; v_call: TRBV7-2; j_call: TRBJ1-1; cdr3_nt: TGTGCCAGCAGCCGGGACAGGGCCACTGAAGCTTTCTTT; cdr3_aa: CASSRDRATEAFF
clone_size: .; d_call: .; v_call: TRBV7-9; j_call: TRBJ2-2; cdr3_nt: TGTGCCAGCAGCTTATTGAGGGACACCGGGGAGCTGTTTTTT; cdr3_aa: CASSLLRDTGELFF
clone_size: .; d_call: TRBD2; v_call: TRBV11-2; j_call: TRBJ2-1; cdr3_nt: TGTGCCAGCAGCTTAGGCGGGAGGGTTAGTAATGAGCAGTTCTTC; cdr3_aa: CASSLGGRVSNEQFF
clone_size: .; d_call: .; v_call: TRBV2; j_call: TRBJ1-3; cdr3_nt: TGTGCCAGCAGTGACGACAGCTCTGGAAACACCATATATTTT; cdr3_aa: CASSDDSSGNTIYF
clone_size: .; d_call: .; v_call: TRBV7-9; j_call: TRBJ1-4; cdr3_nt: TGTGCCAGCAGTTCATTTATCGGAGGACGGCATGAAAAACTGTTTTTT; cdr3_aa: CASSSFIGGRHEKLFF
clone_size: .; d_call: TRBD1; v_call: TRBV6-5; j_call: TRBJ1-6; cdr3_nt: TGTGCCAGCAGTTTCATAGGGACAGGTGTGAGTTCACCCCTCCACTTT; cdr3_aa: CASSFIGTGVSSPLHF
clone_size: .; d_call: TRBD1; v_call: TRBV6-5; j_call: TRBJ2-3; cdr3_nt: TGTGCCAGCAGTTCCCGGACAGGAGGCACAGATACGCAGTATTTT; cdr3_aa: CASSSRTGGTDTQYF
clone_size: .; d_call: .; v_call: TRBV7-2; j_call: TRBJ1-6; cdr3_nt: TGTGCCAGCAGCTTATTGGGGACAAATTCACCCCTCCACTTT; cdr3_aa: CASSLLGTNSPLHF
clone_size: .; d_call: .; v_call: TRBV5-1; j_call: TRBJ1-1; cdr3_nt: TGCGCCAGCAGCCCACAAGTAAACACTGAAGCTTTCTTT; cdr3_aa: CASSPQVNTEAFF
clone_size: .; d_call: .; v_call: TRBV28; j_call: TRBJ1-1; cdr3_nt: TGTGCCAGCAGTGACGCCGGGACAATGAACACTGAAGCTTTCTTT; cdr3_aa: CASSDAGTMNTEAFF
clone_size: .; d_call: TRBD1; v_call: TRBV5-1; j_call: TRBJ2-1; cdr3_nt: TGCGCCAGCAGCCCGCAGGGGGCCAATTACAATGAGCAGTTCTTC; cdr3_aa: CASSPQGANYNEQFF
clone_size: .; d_call: TRBD2; v_call: TRBV7-2; j_call: TRBJ2-1; cdr3_nt: TGTGCCAGCAGCTTAGAGGGTGCGGTAGCGGGAGTGAATGAGCAGTTCTTC; cdr3_aa: CASSLEGAVAGVNEQFF
clone_size: once; d_call: .; v_call: TRBV6-1; j_call: TRBJ1-2; cdr3_nt: TGTGCCAGCAGTGAAGCGAGGGGGTCATACTATGGCTACACCTTC; cdr3_aa: CASSEARGSYYGYTF
clone_size: .; d_call: .; v_call: TRBV4-3; j_call: TRBJ1-1; cdr3_nt: TGCGCCAGCAGCCAATACGAGGGCCGGAACACTGAAGCTTTCTTT; cdr3_aa: CASSQYEGRNTEAFF
clone_size: .; d_call: TRBD1; v_call: TRBV30; j_call: TRBJ1-1; cdr3_nt: TGTGCCTGGAGCGGACAGGGCTTTCTCTCTGAAGCTTTCTTT; cdr3_aa: CAWSGQGFLSEAFF
clone_size: .; d_call: .; v_call: TRBV7-2; j_call: TRBJ2-5; cdr3_nt: TGTGCCAGCAGCTTCCTAGTCGGGGAGACCCAGTACTTC; cdr3_aa: CASSFLVGETQYF
clone_size: once; d_call: .; v_call: TRBV19; j_call: TRBJ2-1; cdr3_nt: TGTGCCAGTAGTAGGGTAGTAGCAGCACACAATGAGCAGTTCTTC; cdr3_aa: CASSRVVAAHNEQFF
clone_size: .; d_call: TRBD1; v_call: TRBV5-1; j_call: TRBJ1-1; cdr3_nt: TGCGCCAGCAGCTTGGGGACAGGGGGGAATATGAACACTGAAGCCTTCTTT; cdr3_aa: CASSLGTGGNMNTEAFF
clone_size: .; d_call: .; v_call: TRBV6-5; j_call: TRBJ1-1; cdr3_nt: TGTGCCAGCAGTTACTCGATCGTAGGCGGCACTGAAGCTTTCTTT; cdr3_aa: CASSYSIVGGTEAFF
clone_size: .; d_call: TRBD2; v_call: TRBV7-3; j_call: TRBJ2-6; cdr3_nt: TGTGCCAGCAGCTTAAATACATTGATGGGAGGGGCTGGGGCCAACGTCCTGACTTTC; cdr3_aa: CASSLNTLMGGAGANVLTF
clone_size: few; d_call: .; v_call: TRBV27; j_call: TRBJ1-1; cdr3_nt: TGTGCCAGCAGTTTAAAGCCCTCGGGGACTGAAGCTTTCTTT; cdr3_aa: CASSLKPSGTEAFF
clone_size: .; d_call: .; v_call: TRBV28; j_call: TRBJ2-7; cdr3_nt: TGTGCCAGCAGCCGAGCGGTTGGACGCGGAGAGCAGTACTTC; cdr3_aa: CASSRAVGRGEQYF